The 28 T cell receptor beta chains reported below all come from one sample, sequenced in a study of blood T cell repertoires in COVID-19. The repertoire was sequenced with immunoSEQ multiplex PCR; TCRdb's copy has only in-frame clones and lacks some. The data hold about 250,000 clones, with approximately 80% observed a single time. Sequencing was done on a sample of peripheral blood. The receptors were sampled from a woman between 65 and 79 years old with acute or convalescent COVID-19.

The rearrangement links TRBV19 to TRBJ2-1; 8 bases agree with TRBD1. V was pared by 3 bases and J by 10 bases, with 14 bases of the junction left unmatched. The CDR3 is made up of 16 amino acids. Germline V gene sequence: CDR1 LNHDA, CDR2 SQIVND (reference sequence). CDR3 nucleotide sequence: TGTGCCAGTAGTATGTCGGCGGACAGGGTCAGCAAGGAGCAGTTCTTC. As protein: CASSMSADRVSKEQFF.

The chain couples TRBV9 to TRBJ1-5, with TRBD1 as a possible D gene (6 bases). Germline V gives CDR1 SGDLS, CDR2 YYNGEE. Trimming pared 0 bases from V and 5 bases from J, leaving 9 bases between. This CDR3 comprises 14 residues. The CDR3, as DNA: TGTGCCAGCAGCGTAGGGACAGTTGATCAGCCCCAGCATTTT. This gives the protein CASSVGTVDQPQHF. Using reference TRBV9 and TRBJ1-5 for the parts outside the CDR3, the full variable domain is DSGVTQTPKHLITATGQRVTLRCSPRSGDLSVYWYQQSLDQGLQFLIQYYNGEERAKGNILERFSAQQFPDLHSELNLSSLELGDSALYFCASSVGTVDQPQHFGDGTRLSIL.

Remarks on this clone: The same CDR3 also results from other DNA sequences found in this sample. The chain employs TRBV6-5 and TRBJ1-2; TRBD1 is a possible D gene (6 bases). The V and J ends lost 0 bases and 7 bases respectively, with 9 bases between them. Germline V gene lookup returns CDR1 MNHEY and CDR2 SVGAGI. The CDR3 covers 13 residues. DNA of the CDR3: TGTGCCAGCAGTTACTCGGCAGGGGTTGGCTACACCTTC. Translated, it gives CASSYSAGVGYTF.

DNA of the CDR3: TGTGCCTGGACCCGGGACAGGTTCATAGCTAACTATGGCTACACCTTC. This codes for CAWTRDRFIANYGYTF. This chain connects TRBV30 to TRBJ1-2, with 8 bases lining up with TRBD1. The V and J ends lost 4 bases and 0 bases, in that order; junction bases with no gene match: 10. CDR1 is GTSNPN, CDR2 SVGIG, per germline (reference sequence). CDR3 size: 16 residues.

The rearrangement uses TRBV27 and TRBJ1-5; D is perhaps TRBD1 (5 bases). This CDR3 comprises 16 residues. Trimming took off 5 bases at V and 3 bases at J, with 17 bases between the two ends. The germline gives CDR1 MNHEY, CDR2 SMNVEV (reference sequence). The CDR3 here is CASSPWGGSNNQPQHF. The CDR3 coding sequence is TGTGCCAGCAGTCCCTGGGGGGGGTCGAACAATCAGCCCCAGCATTTT.

This clone was counted a few times. The J gene is TRBJ1-6, the V gene TRBV5-1; D ambiguous. Germline assignment: CDR1 SGHRS and CDR2 YFSETQ. The CDR3 has 14 amino acids. V was clipped by 5 bases and J by 0 bases, with 6 bases between them. The CDR3 reads CASSESSYNSPLHF. CDR3 DNA: TGCGCCAGCAGTGAGAGCTCCTATAATTCACCCCTCCACTTT.

This chain uses TRBV30 with TRBJ1-5; D not resolved. Trimming took off 5 bases at V and 7 bases at J, with 15 bases between the two ends. Germline V gene lookup returns CDR1 GTSNPN and CDR2 SVGIG (reference sequence). The CDR3 has 13 amino acids. In DNA form, the CDR3 reads TGTGCCTGGGAAGGAGGTTTGGGGCAGCCCCAGCATTTT. Its protein product is CAWEGGLGQPQHF.

This rearrangement joins TRBV29-1 to TRBJ2-2; the D gene is possibly TRBD1 (5 bases). Germline CDR1 and CDR2: SQVTM and ANQGSEA. CDR3 length: 14 residues. V lost 3 bases, J lost 5 bases, and 13 bases lay in between. CDR3 DNA: TGCAGCGTTGAGGGGCCGGTAGGGACCGGGGAGCTGTTTTTT. It specifies CSVEGPVGTGELFF.

The chain carries TRBV7-2 and TRBJ2-7; D remains unclear. V was trimmed by 3 bases and J by 2 bases, leaving 8 bases between them. The CDR3 sequence is 13 residues long. Germline CDR1 and CDR2: SGHTA and FQGNSA. The CDR3 DNA sequence: TGTGCCAGCAGCTTTACATCTCCCTACGAGCAGTACTTC. This sequence encodes CASSFTSPYEQYF.

The chain joins TRBV24-1 to TRBJ1-6, with a weak D call TRBD1 (5 bases). The ends were cut back, 6 bases at V and 8 bases at J, with 10 bases in the middle. Germline V gene data show CDR1 as KGHDR and CDR2 as SFDVKD. This CDR3 region has 13 residues. This chain's CDR3 is CATSSGPHSPLHF. The DNA for the CDR3 is TGTGCCACCAGTTCAGGGCCTCATTCACCCCTCCACTTT.

Concerning this clone: The junction shows a germline mismatch at one end, possibly a read error. The chain has TRBV2 and TRBJ1-1; 8 bases match TRBD1. Germline assignment: CDR1 SNHLY and CDR2 FYNNEI. The CDR3 runs 13 residues. The CDR3, as DNA: TGTGCCAGCAGCGAAGACAGGGGCACTGAAGCTTTCTTT. Translated, it gives CASSEDRGTEAFF.

This clone was recorded once. The rearrangement joins TRBV7-9 to TRBJ1-1; unclear D gene. The length of the CDR3 is 13 residues. Germline values: CDR1 SEHNR, CDR2 FQNEAQ (reference sequence). The V and J ends lost 1 base and 5 bases respectively, with 8 bases between them. In DNA, the CDR3 is TGTGCCAGCAGCTTAGACACTAAAACTGAAGCTTTCTTT. Its translation is CASSLDTKTEAFF.

V gene TRBV6-5 combines with J gene TRBJ1-6; TRBD1 agrees at 8 bases. The CDR3 covers 14 residues. V was pared by 8 bases and J by 10 bases, with 10 bases of the junction left unmatched. Germline CDR1 and CDR2: MNHEY and SVGAGI. The CDR3 sequence: CASSRTGSDSPLHF. In DNA, the CDR3 is TGTGCCAGCTCGAGGACAGGGTCTGACTCACCCCTCCACTTT.

This clone was seen only once. The V and J genes are TRBV7-2 and TRBJ1-5; possible D gene TRBD1, 6 bases. CDR1 and CDR2 (germline): SGHTA, FQGNSA. The CDR3 consists of 14 residues. The V gene lost 7 bases and the J gene lost 1 base, with 11 bases spanning the gap. CDR3 bases: TGTGCCAGCATCTCAGGGGTCAGCAATCAGCCCCAGCATTTT. Residues: CASISGVSNQPQHF.

CDR3 bases: TGTGCCAGCAGCTTAGACCAGGGGAGGGCCGGGGAGCTGTTTTTT. Translation gives CASSLDQGRAGELFF. The V gene is TRBV7-2, the J gene TRBJ2-2; possibly TRBD2 for D (7 bases). Germline-derived CDR1 and CDR2 are SGHTA and FQGNSA. V lost 1 base and J lost 6, with 12 bases in between. This CDR3 is 15 amino acids long.

The chain links TRBV19 to TRBJ1-1, with D possibly TRBD1 on 5 matching bases. Trimming took 6 bases from V and 7 from J, leaving 12 bases between them. The CDR3 runs 12 residues. Germline V gene data show CDR1 as LNHDA and CDR2 as SQIVND (reference sequence). The DNA for the CDR3 is TGTGCCAGTAGCCCGAGACAGTTTGAAGCTTTCTTT. Its translation: CASSPRQFEAFF. Combining the CDR3 with reference TRBV19 and TRBJ1-1 gives the whole variable domain DGGITQSPKYLFRKEGQNVTLSCEQNLNHDAMYWYRQDPGQGLRLIYYSQIVNDFQKGDIAEGYSVSREKKESFPLTVTSAQKNPTAFYLCASSPRQFEAFFGQGTRLTVV.

This clone was seen a handful of times. The V and J genes are TRBV6-5 and TRBJ1-2; 7 bases are shared with TRBD1. CDR1 is MNHEY and CDR2 is SVGAGI in the germline V gene. The V gene end was trimmed by 5 bases and the J gene end by 5 bases; junction bases not matched to a gene: 5. The CDR3 covers 13 residues. The CDR3 DNA follows: TGTGCCAGCAGTCGGACAGGAGGATATGGCTACACCTTC. Translated: CASSRTGGYGYTF.

This clone appeared once. The chain carries TRBV5-1 and TRBJ2-5, with D tentatively TRBD2 (5 bases). The germline V gene has CDR1 SGHRS and CDR2 YFSETQ. V lost 3 bases and J 7 bases, leaving 22 bases between the germline ends. This CDR3 has 16 amino acids. The CDR3 coding sequence is TGCGCCAGCAGCTCGGGTCAGGACTCGCTTTTGGGGACCCAGTACTTC. It is translated as CASSSGQDSLLGTQYF.

The chain links TRBV4-3 to TRBJ1-1, with D perhaps TRBD1 (5 bases). V lost 8 bases, J lost 1 base, and 11 bases lay in between. Germline CDR1 reads LGHNA; CDR2 reads YSLEER. The CDR3 is 13 amino acids. This chain's CDR3 is CASRGVWNTEAFF. CDR3 in DNA: TGCGCCAGCCGGGGGGTTTGGAACACTGAAGCTTTCTTT.

The gene calls are TRBV28 and TRBJ1-2, with 7 nucleotides matching TRBD1. The length of the CDR3 is 13 residues. The germline CDR1 and CDR2 sequences are MDHEN and SYDVKM. V gave up 7 bases and J gave up 3 bases; unmatched junction bases: 5. In DNA, the CDR3 is TGTGCCAGCAAGGACAGGATGTACTATGGCTACACCTTC. It specifies CASKDRMYYGYTF.

CDR3 sequence reads: CASSLRQGNTIYF. In DNA form, the CDR3 reads TGCGCCAGCAGCTTGAGACAGGGAAACACCATATATTTT. The gene calls are TRBV5-1 and TRBJ1-3; D perhaps matches TRBD1 (5 bases). Trimming shortened V by 1 base and J by 4 bases, and 6 bases separated the two germline ends. Germline lookup yields CDR1 SGHRS and CDR2 YFSETQ. The CDR3 runs 13 residues.

This clone came up many times. V is TRBV7-9 and J is TRBJ2-7; 7 bases are shared with TRBD1. The CDR3 loop spans 16 amino acids. Germline assignment: CDR1 SEHNR and CDR2 FQNEAQ (reference sequence). V was clipped by 0 bases and J by 2 bases; unmatched bases: 7. In DNA, the CDR3 is TGTGCCAGCAGCTTAGCCGGTAGGCAGGGGGCCTACGAGCAGTACTTC. Amino acids: CASSLAGRQGAYEQYF.

This chain connects TRBV3-1 (or the pseudogene TRBV3-2) to TRBJ1-3; no clear D. The CDR3 runs 12 residues. Germline V gene lookup returns CDR1 LGHDT and CDR2 YNNKEL (reference sequence). Trimming took 5 bases from V and 4 from J, leaving 6 bases between them. In DNA, the CDR3 is TGTGCCAGCAGCTCTGAGGGAAACACCATATATTTT. Its protein is CASSSEGNTIYF.

This chain uses TRBV27 with TRBJ1-2; no firm D call. The CDR3 is made up of 12 amino acids. The germline gives CDR1 MNHEY, CDR2 SMNVEV (reference sequence). V lost 4 bases to trimming and J lost 7 bases, with 10 bases between them. The CDR3 bases are TGTGCCAGCAGTTCAGTCCTTGGTGGCTACACCTTC. Its translation: CASSSVLGGYTF.

V usage is TRBV3-1 (or the pseudogene TRBV3-2) and J usage is TRBJ1-4; 7 positions match TRBD1. Germline V lookup: CDR1 LGHDT, CDR2 YNNKEL (reference sequence). This CDR3 spans 16 amino acids. V shed 4 bases, J shed 7 bases, and the junction held 12 bases outside the gene matches. CDR3 in amino acids: CASSLATGPWGEKLFF. As DNA, the CDR3 is TGTGCCAGCAGCCTTGCGACAGGGCCTTGGGGTGAAAAACTGTTTTTT.

The V gene is TRBV7-2, the J gene TRBJ2-3, with 7 bases lining up with TRBD1. The V and J ends lost 5 bases and 10 bases, in that order; junction bases with no gene match: 6. CDR1 SGHTA and CDR2 FQGNSA come from the germline V gene. This CDR3 region has 12 residues. For the CDR3, the DNA is TGTGCCAGCAGCCCGAGACAGGGTGCGCAGTATTTT. This translates into CASSPRQGAQYF.

The chain joins TRBV13 to TRBJ1-4; TRBD1 might be the D (5 bases). This CDR3 comprises 17 residues. V lost 5 bases and J 0 bases, leaving 16 bases between the germline ends. Per the germline V gene, CDR1 is PRHDT and CDR2 is FYEKMQ (reference sequence). This CDR3 is CASSLARGSSTNEKLFF. The DNA for the CDR3 is TGTGCCAGCAGCCTCGCTCGGGGGAGCTCAACTAATGAAAAACTGTTTTTT.

The V gene is TRBV7-9, the J gene TRBJ1-4; TRBD1 matches 7 bases. V was pared by 6 bases and J by 8 bases, with 3 bases of the junction left unmatched. CDR1 SEHNR and CDR2 FQNEAQ come from the germline V gene (reference sequence). The CDR3 loop spans 12 amino acids. As DNA, the CDR3 is TGTGCCAGCAGGCAGGGGGTGGAAAAACTGTTTTTT. Residues: CASRQGVEKLFF.